The 22 T cell receptor beta chains in this list originate from one sample, sequenced in a study of beta chain features in type 1 diabetes. Every isolated RNA sample was fully reverse transcribed, so sequencing captured expressed TCRB transcripts. Sequenced by immunoSEQ multiplex PCR; TCRdb stores in-frame clones only, minus some. The table has fewer than 650,000 clones, roughly 15% seen once. The specimen was naive CD4+ T cells from blood. These receptors came from a man in his late teens or twenties in good health.

This clone appeared a few times. The chain uses TRBV5-4 and TRBJ2-2, with TRBD1 identical over 8 bases. The CDR3 has 16 residues. The junction had 6 bases not matched to a gene; V was cut back by 4 bases and J by 1 base. Germline-derived CDR1 and CDR2 are SGHNT and YYREEE (reference sequence). CDR3 in DNA: TGTGCCAGCAGCCTCGGACAGGGAAAGAACACCGGGGAGCTGTTTTTT. It is translated as CASSLGQGKNTGELFF.

This clone was seen a handful of times. The chain has TRBV27 and TRBJ2-7, with D unresolved. Trimming removed 2 bases at V and 4 bases at J, with 9 bases between. The CDR3 is made up of 13 amino acids. CDR1 MNHEY and CDR2 SMNVEV come from the germline V gene (reference sequence). CDR3 region: CASSLDTVYEQYF. Here the CDR3 DNA reads TGTGCCAGCAGTTTAGACACCGTATACGAGCAGTACTTC.

This clone was counted a few times. This chain joins TRBV18 and TRBJ2-1; TRBD1 matches at 7 bases. This CDR3 has 12 residues. Germline V gives CDR1 KGHSH, CDR2 LQKENI. Trimming at V came to 5 bases and at J to 7 bases, leaving 2 bases not matched to a gene. CDR3 region: CASSNRGNEQFF. The CDR3 nucleotides read TGTGCCAGCTCAAACAGGGGAAATGAGCAGTTCTTC.

A few counts support this clone. The chain links TRBV7-9 to TRBJ1-4; weak D call: TRBD1 (5 bases). Between the trimmed V and J ends, which lost 5 bases and 10 bases, there was a span of 20 bases. The CDR3 covers 15 residues. Germline V gene data show CDR1 as SEHNR and CDR2 as FQNEAQ (reference sequence). The CDR3 sequence is CASSLGHLGLGKLFF. CDR3 DNA sequence: TGTGCCAGCAGCCTCGGACACTTAGGATTAGGAAAACTGTTTTTT.

Of note for this clone: Different DNA sequences within this sample yield the same CDR3. The chain carries TRBV7-8 and TRBJ1-1; D uncertain. Trimming took 5 bases from V and 1 from J, leaving 8 bases between them. The CDR3 runs 13 residues. Germline V gives CDR1 SGHVS, CDR2 FQNEAQ. The CDR3 DNA sequence: TGTGCCAGCAGCCTAAGACAGAACACTGAAGCTTTCTTT. It codes for CASSLRQNTEAFF.

The sample holds a few counts of this clone. The chain is built from TRBV28 and TRBJ2-2; D gene unclear. With 7 bases removed from V and 2 bases from J, the gap between germline ends came to 11 bases. The CDR3 consists of 14 residues. CDR1 and CDR2 from the germline V gene are MDHEN and SYDVKM. CDR3 sequence (DNA): TGTGCCAGCATAAGGCGGTTCAACACCGGGGAGCTGTTTTTT. Amino acid sequence: CASIRRFNTGELFF.

V is TRBV7-9 and J is TRBJ2-1, with no clear D. The germline V gene encodes CDR1 SEHNR and CDR2 FQNEAQ (reference sequence). V lost 6 bases and J lost 0, with 12 bases in between. The CDR3 totals 15 residues. The CDR3 nucleotides are TGTGCCAGCAGTATCCAGGTTCGCTCCTACAATGAGCAGTTCTTC. It translates to CASSIQVRSYNEQFF. Filled out from reference TRBV7-9 and TRBJ2-1, the complete variable domain reads DTGVSQNPRHKITKRGQNVTFRCDPISEHNRLYWYRQTLGQGPEFLTYFQNEAQLEKSRLLSDRFSAERPKGSFSTLEIQRTEQGDSAMYLCASSIQVRSYNEQFFGPGTRLTVL.

The chain carries TRBV4-3 and TRBJ2-3; D call uncertain. The CDR3 is 14 residues long. Germline loops: CDR1 LGHNA, CDR2 YSLEER. The V gene lost 4 bases and the J gene lost 3 bases, with 11 bases spanning the gap. DNA of the CDR3: TGCGCCAGCAGCCCGCTGGTGGCAACAGATACGCAGTATTTT. Encoded protein: CASSPLVATDTQYF.

This clone was counted a few times. The chain recombines TRBV18 with TRBJ1-6; D is ambiguous. V dropped 0 bases and J dropped 0 bases, with 9 bases sitting between them. The CDR3 contains 17 residues. Germline V gene sequence: CDR1 KGHSH, CDR2 LQKENI. The CDR3 bases are TGTGCCAGCTCACCACCGAGACCGAGCTCCTATAATTCACCCCTCCACTTT. Translation: CASSPPRPSSYNSPLHF.

The rearrangement joins TRBV6-5 to TRBJ1-2, with 8 bases aligning to TRBD1. From germline, CDR1 is MNHEY and CDR2 SVGAGI. V lost 8 bases to trimming and J lost 0 bases; unmatched junction nucleotides: 5. CDR3 length equals 14 residues. The CDR3 DNA reads as TGTGCCAGCGGGACAGGCGCCCCTAACTATGGCTACACCTTC. This sequence encodes CASGTGAPNYGYTF.

The chain carries TRBV14 and TRBJ2-1, with a possible D match to TRBD2 (5 bases). Trimming stripped 0 bases from V and 4 bases from J, with 10 bases between. In germline, CDR1 is SGHDN, CDR2 FVKESK. This CDR3 region has 15 residues. The CDR3 here is CASSQDRRTYNEQFF. CDR3 nucleotide sequence: TGTGCCAGCAGCCAAGATCGGAGGACGTACAATGAGCAGTTCTTC.

The chain couples TRBV7-9 to TRBJ1-2; D ambiguous. CDR3 length equals 14 residues. The germline V gene has CDR1 SEHNR and CDR2 FQNEAQ (reference sequence). V was trimmed by 1 base and J by 3 bases, leaving 9 bases between them. CDR3 in DNA: TGTGCCAGCAGCTTAGGGCAGATCTACTATGGCTACACCTTC. Translation gives CASSLGQIYYGYTF.

This clone was detected a few times. The chain uses TRBV9 and TRBJ1-1; D gene unclear. CDR3 length: 16 residues. Germline V gene sequence: CDR1 SGDLS, CDR2 YYNGEE. Trimming removed 0 bases at V and 0 bases at J, with 12 bases between. This CDR3 reads CASSVVGSPMNTEAFF. The DNA for the CDR3 is TGTGCCAGCAGCGTAGTTGGCAGCCCTATGAACACTGAAGCTTTCTTT.

This chain links TRBV6-4 with TRBJ2-7; maybe TRBD1 (6 bases). CDR1 is MRHNA and CDR2 is SNTAGT in the germline V gene. Trimming took off 6 bases at V and 7 bases at J, with 25 bases between the two ends. There are 16 residues in the CDR3. The CDR3, as DNA: TGTGCCAGCAGGCCTGAGGGGGAAACTCAATCGGGGGAGCAGTACTTC. Residues: CASRPEGETQSGEQYF.

This chain uses TRBV5-6 with TRBJ2-1; D possibly corresponds to TRBD1 (6 bases). Trimming cost V 2 bases and J 8 bases, with 20 bases left between them. CDR1 is SGHDT and CDR2 is YYEEEE in the germline V gene. This CDR3 is 16 amino acids long. CDR3 loop: CASSLFEFDRIHEQFF. CDR3 DNA sequence: TGTGCCAGCAGCTTATTCGAATTTGACAGGATTCATGAGCAGTTCTTC.

The chain couples TRBV5-1 to TRBJ2-5, with a tentative D call TRBD1 (5 bases). V was trimmed by 0 bases and J by 2 bases, leaving 14 bases between them. This CDR3 spans 16 amino acids. Germline V gives CDR1 SGHRS, CDR2 YFSETQ. Here the CDR3 reads CASSLVAGMGQETQYF. The CDR3 DNA reads TGCGCCAGCAGCTTGGTTGCAGGGATGGGGCAAGAGACCCAGTACTTC.

This clone occurred a few times. CDR3: CASSFRQGGTYEQYF. CDR3 DNA sequence: TGTGCCAGCAGCTTCAGACAGGGAGGGACCTACGAGCAGTACTTC. This chain joins TRBV7-8 and TRBJ2-7; D is tentatively TRBD1 or TRBD2 (7 bases each). The CDR3 has 15 residues. From germline, CDR1 is SGHVS and CDR2 FQNEAQ. Trimming shortened V by 3 bases and J by 2 bases, and 14 bases separated the two germline ends.

In its sample, this clone was seen a few times. This sequence joins TRBV7-9 and TRBJ1-1; TRBD1 might be the D (6 bases). Germline CDR1 SEHNR, CDR2 FQNEAQ (reference sequence). The V end was cut by 5 bases, the J end by 1 base, with 11 bases between. The CDR3 length is 14 residues. CDR3: CASSILQGNTEAFF. CDR3 in DNA: TGTGCCAGCAGCATACTACAGGGGAACACTGAAGCTTTCTTT.

This clone was counted between two and nine times. This chain connects TRBV29-1 to TRBJ2-7, with TRBD1 matching 8 bases. Trimming cost V 7 bases and J 0 bases; bases outside gene matches: 8. The length of the CDR3 is 14 residues. Germline assignment: CDR1 SQVTM and CDR2 ANQGSEA. CDR3 in amino acids: CSASRTGSSYEQYF. Here the CDR3 DNA reads TGCAGCGCCTCGAGGACAGGGAGCTCCTACGAGCAGTACTTC.

The chain couples TRBV5-1 to TRBJ1-5; D possibly corresponds to TRBD1 (6 bases). Germline V CDR1 and CDR2: SGHRS, YFSETQ. V lost 0 bases and J lost 3, with 10 bases in between. CDR3 length: 15 residues. CDR3 coding DNA: TGCGCCAGCAGCTTGGCGGGGGCGGACAATCAGCCCCAGCATTTT. Translating it yields CASSLAGADNQPQHF.

This clone was found a few times. The chain uses TRBV7-3 and TRBJ2-3; 10 bases map to TRBD1. The germline V gene encodes CDR1 SGHTA and CDR2 FQGTGA. The CDR3 has 17 amino acids. The junction had 12 bases not matched to a gene; V was cut back by 9 bases and J by 0 bases. Here the CDR3 DNA reads TGTGCCAGACCCCTCGGGACAGGGGACCCTAGCACAGATACGCAGTATTTT. This gives the protein CARPLGTGDPSTDTQYF.

This clone has at least ten counts. The chain carries TRBV7-9 and TRBJ1-2; D is undetermined. Trimming left V 8 bases short and J 8 bases short, with 6 bases between. CDR3 length equals 9 residues. Germline V lookup: CDR1 SEHNR, CDR2 FQNEAQ (reference sequence). CDR3 nucleotides: TGTGCCAGCGGGGAAGGCTACACCTTC. Protein: CASGEGYTF.